This T cell receptor beta chain was sequenced in a study of shared clonotypes between healthy human individuals (dated by TCRdb to 2019 to 2021). With regard to the full study: The cohort comprised a couple of women and three men aged 18 to 49 years. Per donor, three plates each were used for CD4 naive and CD4 memory, two for CD8 naive, and one for CD8 memory. Blood TCR repertoires of about 5 healthy adults were deeply sequenced to estimate repertoire size and the extent of clonotype sharing between individuals. To increase sequencing depth and limit assay-specific biases, different laboratories used diverse techniques to prepare libraries and sequence TCR repertoires. Leukapheresis yielded between about 0.8 and 9.5 billion PBMCs per donor.

Worth noting for this clone: Its antigen target is currently unknown. No much larger clone is present one base from it, and per-base qualities are unavailable.

As encoded in the germline V gene, CDR1 is MGHDK while CDR2 is SYGVNS. The CDR3 has 18 amino acids, counting the end cysteine and phenylalanine. Only the CDR3 DNA is retained, 54 bases long and in frame from the first base. V has 3 bases trimmed and J has 0 bases trimmed; junction bases matching no gene number 5. For the CD8 naive samples, CD45RO-negative cells were positively selected for CCR7, yielding a CD45RA+CCR7+ population from which TemRA cells were excluded. Donors were healthy HIV-negative adults with no recently reported acute infections or vaccinations. All donors were Caucasian adults living in Nashville, Tennessee, USA. Blood was collected by leukapheresis, and PBMCs were isolated by Ficoll-Histopaque density gradient centrifugation and then cryopreserved in liquid nitrogen vapor phase. Analytical flow cytometry was used to check the purity and quantity of each magnetically sorted T cell population. From each sorted fraction, genomic DNA was isolated and quantified by UV absorbance on a Nanodrop 2000c.

Results the study describes overall, beyond this receptor: Naive subsets generally had larger estimated clonotype richness than memory subsets. The small number of donors limited the genetic and exposure-history diversity represented. Sampling was limited to blood, and TCR repertoires in tissue likely differ from TCR repertoires in blood. Clonotypes shared by all four sorted-subset donors showed higher generation probabilities than non-shared clonotypes. Based on pairwise subsampling, the degree of clonotype sharing among donors was expected to be affected by sequencing depth. Across a handful of donors, around 5% of naive CD4, roughly 3.5% of naive CD8, 2% to 2.5% of memory CD4, and about 0.44% of memory CD8 clonotypes were shared. Incomplete sequencing was indicated by rarefaction of sorted-subset datasets, despite the large sequencing depth.

Using the deep immunoSEQ assay, TCR CDR3 regions were amplified from genomic DNA by multiplex PCR. Extracted genomic DNA from each cell subset was distributed evenly across all wells of several immunoSEQ 96-well plates, and each plate was treated as a replicate. Each replicate PCR for sorted subsets received approximately 200 ng genomic DNA, equal to roughly 30,000 T cell genomes. Purified libraries were measured with a Qubit 3.0 fluorometer, size-checked on a Bioanalyzer 2100, and measured again with the KAPA Library Quantification kit. Every immunoSEQ 96-well plate was sequenced on a dedicated single-read 150-cycle Illumina NextSeq 550 flow cell. Per the authors' processing: Because the immunoSEQ output held only junctional sequences and lacked quality scores, the filtering could not match the filtering applied to full-length reads. Sequences were annotated with PyIR, a Python wrapper for IgBLAST v1.9, using IMGT germline references to assign V/J genes and CDR3. Reads were filtered out if the reads had weak V/J assignments (E-value above 1e-6), no CDR3, stop codons, out-of-frame junctions, or ambiguous translated residues. V3J clonotypes were defined as sequences sharing an identical inferred V gene, J gene, and CDR3 amino acid sequence. The percentage overlap between two repertoires was calculated by dividing the number of shared unique clonotypes by the size of the smaller repertoire. Repertoire richness was assessed with RTK rarefaction, the Chao1 estimator, and Recon v2.1 estimates of unobserved clonotypes. OLGA was used to compute generation probabilities for all TCRbeta clonotypes that the gDNA method yielded from a few donors. TCRdb took this table from immuneACCESS and kept in-frame rearrangements with V and J called. Such tables lack part of the clones; where checked against another copy, unresolved V genes explain under half of the gap, and the rest is unexplained. That table is the source of V, J and clone size, and D and trimming were worked out from the DNA. This sample gives roughly 2.1 million clones in total; about 93% of them show up just once. The ten top clones hold over 1.5% of the sample.

The V and J segments used are TRBV25-1 and TRBJ2-1; 13 middle bases align to TRBD2. The source of this sequence is a man aged 18-30 years in good health. Some clones in this sample may be carry-over from other donors' samples. Sequencing was done on a sample of naive CD8+ T cells from PBMCs. In light of the paper, this sample's cell subset or site label describes: CD45RA+CCR7+. The CDR3 protein is CASSDLLAGGSSYNEQFF. The sequenced DNA is TGTGCCAGCAGTGACCTACTAGCGGGAGGGAGCTCCTACAATGAGCAGTTCTTC.